Listed below are T cell receptor beta chains from one sample, sequenced in a study of cytomegalovirus exposure and HLA in healthy donors. Repertoires were generated with immunoSEQ multiplex PCR, while TCRdb's copy carries only in-frame clones and drops some. This table has 99,000 or so clones, around three quarters appearing once. Sequences were obtained from PBMCs. All receptors derive from a male donor in good health and CMV-seropositive. Both conserved end residues are part of each CDR3. The D gene is left open where the match is weak. Part of the rows lack a size; the others show once, few, many or a class for expanded clones.

>.|TRBV9|TRBJ1-3|.
TGTGCCAGCAGCGAGGGGGGGCAACCGGTCATATATTTT
CASSEGGQPVIYF
>.|TRBV6-5|TRBJ1-2|TRBD1
TGTGCCAGCAGGCCCACAGGGGGATATGGCTACACCTTC
CASRPTGGYGYTF
>.|TRBV13|TRBJ1-5|.
TGTGCCAGCAGCCCAGGTCCCCGGCAGCCCCAGCATTTT
CASSPGPRQPQHF
>.|TRBV30|TRBJ2-7|TRBD1
TGTGCCTGGAGTGTCACAGGGGGTGGCGACGAGCAGTACTTC
CAWSVTGGGDEQYF
>.|TRBV2|TRBJ1-5|.
TGTGCCAGCGGCAAGACAGCCGATAGCAATCAGCCCCAGCATTTT
CASGKTADSNQPQHF
>once|TRBV7-9|TRBJ2-1|TRBD2
TGTGCCAGCAGCTCGACTAGCGTACAGTTCTTC
CASSSTSVQFF
>.|TRBV7-6|TRBJ1-2|.
TGTGCCAGCAGCCTCAACCCCAGGGATGGGTGGGGCTACACCTTC
CASSLNPRDGWGYTF
>.|TRBV27|TRBJ1-5|TRBD1
TGTGCCAGCAGTCGCGACAGGGTGGGAAATCAGCCCCAGCATTTT
CASSRDRVGNQPQHF
>.|TRBV9|TRBJ1-5|TRBD1
TGTGCCAGCAGCGGTACAGGGGACCAGCCCCAGCATTTT
CASSGTGDQPQHF
>.|TRBV7-6|TRBJ1-1|TRBD1
TGTGCCAGCAGCTTAGCGGGGACAGCTGAAGCTTTCTTT
CASSLAGTAEAFF
>.|TRBV11-2|TRBJ2-7|.
TGTGCCAGCAGAACTAATGACAGGATTACCTACGAGCAGTACTTC
CASRTNDRITYEQYF
>.|TRBV4-1|TRBJ2-1|TRBD2
TGCGCCAGCAGCCAAGATCGCCTAGCGGGGGCCGAGCAGTTCTTC
CASSQDRLAGAEQFF
>once|TRBV2|TRBJ1-1|.
TGTGCCAGCATTCGGCAGGGAGGGACTGAAGCTTTCTTT
CASIRQGGTEAFF
>.|TRBV7-7|TRBJ2-2|TRBD2
TGTGCTAGCAGCCTCCCTAGCGGTGGGAACACCGGGGAGCTGTTTTTT
CASSLPSGGNTGELFF
>.|TRBV30|TRBJ2-7|TRBD2
TGTGCCTGGGGACTAGCGGGGGGGCCGTACGAGCAGTACTTC
CAWGLAGGPYEQYF
>.|TRBV10-2|TRBJ1-2|.
TGCGCCAGCAGTGAGATGAACAGACAAAACTATGGCTACACCTTC
CASSEMNRQNYGYTF
>.|TRBV5-1|TRBJ2-5|TRBD2
TGCGCCAGCAGCTTGGGGGGGGGACAAGAGACCCAGTACTTC
CASSLGGGQETQYF
>.|TRBV29-1|TRBJ1-5|TRBD1
TGCAGCGTCGGGGACAGAGATAGCAATCAGCCCCAGCATTTT
CSVGDRDSNQPQHF
>.|TRBV7-9|TRBJ1-2|.
TGTGCCAGCAGCTTAGAAGGACGGACGGGGGGCTACACCTTC
CASSLEGRTGGYTF
>.|TRBV7-9|TRBJ2-1|TRBD1
TGTGCCAGCAGCATAGGGACAGGGGCCTACAATGAGCAGTTCTTC
CASSIGTGAYNEQFF
>.|TRBV6-5|TRBJ1-2|TRBD1
TGTGCCAGCAGTTACGCAGGGGGCGAAATCTCCTATGGCTACACCTTC
CASSYAGGEISYGYTF
>.|TRBV25-1|TRBJ1-3|.
TGTGCCAGCAGTGACAGGATTTCTGGAAACACCATATATTTT
CASSDRISGNTIYF
>.|TRBV7-8|TRBJ2-7|TRBD1
TGTGCCAGCAGCAGCTCCCGGGACAGGGAGCAGTACTTC
CASSSSRDREQYF
>.|TRBV15|TRBJ2-7|TRBD2
TGTGCCACTAGCGGGGGGGAATACGAGCAGTACTTC
CATSGGEYEQYF
>.|TRBV4-1|TRBJ2-7|TRBD1
TGCGCCAGCAGCCAGGATTTTACAGGGGTCATCTACGAGCAGTACTTC
CASSQDFTGVIYEQYF
>.|TRBV5-1|TRBJ1-2|TRBD1
TGCGCCAGCAGCACGGGTGGACAGGGGGCGGCTAACTATGGCTACACCTTC
CASSTGGQGAANYGYTF
>.|TRBV5-1|TRBJ2-1|.
TGCGCCAGCAGCTCCTTGGCCGGGACACCCAGGGAGCAGTTCTTC
CASSSLAGTPREQFF
>.|TRBV5-6|TRBJ2-3|TRBD1
TGTGCCAGCAGCTACGGGACAGGGGGTTATCTGACAGATACGCAGTATTTT
CASSYGTGGYLTDTQYF
>.|TRBV4-3|TRBJ1-1|.
TGCGCCAGCAGCCGAGCTAGGGGGAACACTGAAGCTTTCTTT
CASSRARGNTEAFF
>.|TRBV30|TRBJ1-1|TRBD1
TGTGCCTGGAGTGAGGACAGGGGTTTCACTGAAGCTTTCTTT
CAWSEDRGFTEAFF
>.|TRBV7-2|TRBJ1-1|.
TGTGCCAGCAGCTTAGTTCCGGGGAACACTGAAGCTTTCTTT
CASSLVPGNTEAFF
>once|TRBV7-2|TRBJ1-1|TRBD1
TGTGCCAGCAGCTCCACAGGGGCGCGGACTGAAGCTTTCTTT
CASSSTGARTEAFF
>.|TRBV5-1|TRBJ2-5|TRBD2
TGCGCCAGCAGCTTGAGGGCGGGGGAGCTTAGTAGGCAAGAGACCCAGTACTTC
CASSLRAGELSRQETQYF
>.|TRBV6-5|TRBJ2-1|TRBD2
TGTGCCAGCAGTGCGGGACTAGCAAAGCAGTTCTTC
CASSAGLAKQFF
>.|TRBV25-1|TRBJ2-1|.
TGTGCCAGCAGTGAATCCTTGGAGGGACTTCACCTCTTCAATGAGCAGTTCTTC
CASSESLEGLHLFNEQFF
>.|TRBV5-1|TRBJ1-5|TRBD1
TGCGCCAGCAGCCCCGGACAGGGTGGGCAGTCGGAGCCCCAGCATTTT
CASSPGQGGQSEPQHF
>.|TRBV7-2|TRBJ1-2|TRBD1
TGTGCCAGCAGCCCGGGACAGGGTGTGGGAGGCTACACCTTC
CASSPGQGVGGYTF
>.|TRBV6-5|TRBJ1-1|.
TGTGCCACCTATAAGGAGGGCCGGAGGAACACTGAAGCTTTCTTT
CATYKEGRRNTEAFF
>.|TRBV19|TRBJ1-1|TRBD1
TGTGCCAGTAGTATAGGCCGGACAGGGATGGGCACTGAAGCTTTCTTT
CASSIGRTGMGTEAFF